The next 6 T cell receptor beta chains were all read from a single sample in a study of blood T cell repertoires in COVID-19. Some clones are missing from TCRdb's copy, which holds only in-frame ones; the method was immunoSEQ multiplex PCR. The data contain tens of thousands of clones, 75% to 90% of them singletons. The source material was peripheral blood. All receptors come from a human donor in a cohort sampled during active COVID-19.

This clone has a single count. The chain recombines TRBV25-1 with TRBJ1-5; D not resolved. Trimming pared 11 bases from V and 0 bases from J, leaving 11 bases between. Germline V gene sequence: CDR1 MGHDK, CDR2 SYGVNS. The CDR3 loop spans 13 amino acids. CDR3 region: CASPGYSNQPQHF. Here the CDR3 DNA reads TGTGCCTCTCCAGGCTATAGCAATCAGCCCCAGCATTTT.

The chain couples TRBV7-3 to TRBJ2-2; 13 positions agree with TRBD2. Germline lookup yields CDR1 SGHTA and CDR2 FQGTGA. The CDR3 runs 16 residues. The junction had 5 bases not matched to a gene; V was cut back by 5 bases and J by 5 bases. The CDR3 is CASSPKTSGRTGELFF. Here the CDR3 DNA reads TGTGCCAGCAGCCCCAAGACTAGCGGGAGGACCGGGGAGCTGTTTTTT.

This clone has only one observation. This chain connects TRBV6-5 to TRBJ1-2; a weak D match, TRBD1 (5 bases). The V gene lost 2 bases and the J gene lost 10 bases, with 8 bases spanning the gap. CDR1 MNHEY and CDR2 SVGAGI come from the germline V gene. The CDR3 totals 11 residues. As DNA, the CDR3 is TGTGCCAGCAGTTACCAGGGAATCTACACCTTC. As protein: CASSYQGIYTF.

This chain uses TRBV3-1 (or the pseudogene TRBV3-2) with TRBJ2-2; 12 nucleotides line up with TRBD2. V gave up 1 base and J gave up 6 bases; unmatched junction bases: 0. There are 15 residues in the CDR3. Germline V lookup: CDR1 LGHDT, CDR2 YNNKEL (reference sequence). CDR3 DNA: TGTGCCAGCAGCCAAGCTAGCGGGAGGGCCGGGGAGCTGTTTTTT. This translates into CASSQASGRAGELFF.

This chain uses TRBV7-9 with TRBJ2-2; 9 bases line up with TRBD2. This CDR3 has 16 amino acids. J lost 7 bases, V lost 0 bases, and 6 bases had no gene match. The germline CDR1 and CDR2 sequences are SEHNR and FQNEAQ (reference sequence). The chain's CDR3 is CASSLAVAGVVGELFF. The CDR3 nucleotides read TGTGCCAGCAGCTTAGCCGTAGCGGGAGTGGTCGGGGAGCTGTTTTTT. The full variable domain, its missing parts supplied by reference TRBV7-9 and TRBJ2-2, is DTGVSQNPRHKITKRGQNVTFRCDPISEHNRLYWYRQTLGQGPEFLTYFQNEAQLEKSRLLSDRFSAERPKGSFSTLEIQRTEQGDSAMYLCASSLAVAGVVGELFFGEGSRLTVL.

The chain links TRBV9 to TRBJ2-7, with TRBD2 identical over 10 bases. Per germline, CDR1 SGDLS and CDR2 YYNGEE. V lost 5 bases to trimming and J lost 2 bases; unmatched junction nucleotides: 16. There are 18 residues in the CDR3. The CDR3 nucleotides are TGTGCCAGCAGTCCCCCCCCGGCTAGCGGGAGTTTGACCTACGAGCAGTACTTC. It encodes CASSPPPASGSLTYEQYF.